What follows are 8 T cell receptor beta chains derived from one specimen sequenced in a study of identifying expanded T cells in peripheral blood. The assay was immunoSEQ multiplex PCR, and TCRdb's table has in-frame clones only and misses some. The table records about 78,000 clones, roughly four fifths of them present only once. Input material: blood. The receptors here all came from a person between 18 and 75 years old in good health.

The rearrangement uses TRBV18 and TRBJ1-5, with no clear D. Per the germline V gene, CDR1 is KGHSH and CDR2 is LQKENI. The CDR3 loop spans 17 amino acids. Between the trimmed V and J ends, which lost 4 bases and 1 base, there was a span of 17 bases. The CDR3 DNA reads as TGTGCCAGCTCACAGGGTAGGGCCACCCGAAGCAATCAGCCCCAGCATTTT. This translates into CASSQGRATRSNQPQHF.

The chain links TRBV9 to TRBJ2-1; TRBD2 is a possible D gene (5 bases). The V end was cut by 4 bases, the J end by 6 bases, with 20 bases between. Germline V gene lookup returns CDR1 SGDLS and CDR2 YYNGEE. The CDR3 length is 16 residues. The CDR3 DNA is TGTGCCAGCAGCCCCCCCCGTGGGCTAGCAAGCAATGAGCAGTTCTTC. Its translation is CASSPPRGLASNEQFF.

The chain carries TRBV28 and TRBJ1-2; D unclear. The CDR3 totals 15 residues. In germline, CDR1 is MDHEN, CDR2 SYDVKM. The V gene lost 6 bases and the J gene lost 1 base, with 15 bases spanning the gap. CDR3 DNA sequence: TGTGCCAGCAGGCCCAAGGACCGGATTAACTATGGCTACACCTTC. Translation gives CASRPKDRINYGYTF.

The genes are TRBV4-1 and TRBJ2-4; no reliable D call. CDR3 size: 15 residues. V lost 3 bases and J 2 bases, leaving 11 bases between the germline ends. Looked up from germline, CDR1 is MGHRA and CDR2 is YSYEKL. In nucleotides, the CDR3 is TGCGCCAGCAGCCATGGAGTCCTGTCCAAAAACATTCAGTACTTC. The encoded protein is CASSHGVLSKNIQYF.

The chain joins TRBV7-9 to TRBJ1-2; D gene ambiguous. This CDR3 spans 11 amino acids. Germline V gene lookup returns CDR1 SEHNR and CDR2 FQNEAQ (reference sequence). V was cut by 5 bases and J by 8 bases, with 9 bases left in between. In DNA, the CDR3 is TGTGCCAGCAGCAGAACGGAGGGCTACACCTTC. Its translation is CASSRTEGYTF.

The rearrangement joins TRBV7-2 to TRBJ2-7; a weak D match, TRBD2 (6 bases). CDR3 length equals 17 residues. The V end was cut by 3 bases, the J end by 0 bases, with 18 bases between. The V gene's germline CDR1 is SGHTA and CDR2 FQGNSA. CDR3 protein: CASSLGDFFVSSYEQYF. The DNA for the CDR3 is TGTGCCAGCAGCTTGGGGGACTTTTTCGTGAGCTCCTACGAGCAGTACTTC. The full variable domain, with the rest looked up from reference TRBV7-2 and TRBJ2-7, is GAGVSQSPSNKVTEKGKDVELRCDPISGHTALYWYRQSLGQGLEFLIYFQGNSAPDKSGLPSDRFSAERTGGSVSTLTIQRTQQEDSAVYLCASSLGDFFVSSYEQYFGPGTRLTVT.

The chain couples TRBV6-1 to TRBJ1-1; 8 bases fit TRBD1. V lost 8 bases, J lost 13 bases, and 18 bases stayed unmatched. The CDR3 covers 14 residues. Germline V gene lookup returns CDR1 MNHNS and CDR2 SASEGT. CDR3 sequence reads: CASGTGQVDFVVFF. CDR3 DNA sequence: TGTGCCAGCGGTACGGGACAGGTAGACTTTGTTGTTTTCTTT.

This chain links TRBV7-6 with TRBJ2-7; no firm D call. CDR3 size: 16 residues. Deletions cut 2 bases from V and 3 bases from J, with 17 bases between. CDR1 is SGHVS and CDR2 is FNYEAQ in the germline V gene. CDR3 in amino acids: CASSLSSMGRSYEQYF. CDR3 DNA: TGTGCCAGCAGCTTAAGCTCCATGGGCAGGAGCTACGAGCAGTACTTC.